This T cell receptor (beta chain) was recovered during a study of cytomegalovirus exposure and HLA in healthy donors. Overall study: A later analysis reported the same platform for the roughly 110 validation repertoires and the 666 first-cohort repertoires. Findings of the study overall: The dataset shows that most TCR sequences were rare, while some public TCRs occurred in many donors. Reportedly, cytomegalovirus status was diagnosed with high sensitivity and specificity.

Worth noting for this clone: Its cognate antigen is unknown.

The donors were members of the roughly 120-subject validation cohort (separate from the 666-subject first cohort). Germline V gene sequence: CDR1 SGDLS, CDR2 YYNGEE. This CDR3 has 12 residues. Deletions cut 0 bases from V and 10 bases from J, with 8 bases between. TCRdb's copy holds only in-frame clones and misses some; the assay was immunoSEQ multiplex PCR. Altogether roughly 200,000 clones are present, about 81% being singletons, with the ten largest covering around 1.2%. The V and J genes are TRBV9 and TRBJ2-1; D ambiguous. What was sequenced was PBMCs. The sequence derives from a woman aged 25 to 45 in good health and CMV-seronegative. The CDR3 is CASSVDVGEQFF. CDR3 sequence (DNA): TGTGCCAGCAGCGTAGACGTTGGCGAGCAGTTCTTC.